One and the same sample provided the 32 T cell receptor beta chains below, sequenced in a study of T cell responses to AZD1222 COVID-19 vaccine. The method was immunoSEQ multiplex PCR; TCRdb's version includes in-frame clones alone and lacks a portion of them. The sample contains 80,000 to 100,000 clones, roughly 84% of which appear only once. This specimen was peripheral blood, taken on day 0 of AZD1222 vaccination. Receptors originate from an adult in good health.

This chain's CDR3 is CASSSYHRTGVTEAFF. The CDR3 DNA sequence: TGTGCCAGTAGTAGTTATCATCGGACAGGGGTTACTGAAGCTTTCTTT. The chain is built from TRBV19 and TRBJ1-1, with 9 positions matching TRBD1. V shed 4 bases and J 5 bases; nucleotides not matched to a gene: 11. This CDR3 contains 16 residues. The germline CDR1 and CDR2 sequences are LNHDA and SQIVND (reference sequence).

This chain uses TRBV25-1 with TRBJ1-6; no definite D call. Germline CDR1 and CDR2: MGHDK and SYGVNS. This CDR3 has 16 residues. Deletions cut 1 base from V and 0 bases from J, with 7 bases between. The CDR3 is CASSESWSSYNSPLHF. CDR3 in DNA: TGTGCCAGCAGTGAATCCTGGAGCTCCTATAATTCACCCCTCCACTTT.

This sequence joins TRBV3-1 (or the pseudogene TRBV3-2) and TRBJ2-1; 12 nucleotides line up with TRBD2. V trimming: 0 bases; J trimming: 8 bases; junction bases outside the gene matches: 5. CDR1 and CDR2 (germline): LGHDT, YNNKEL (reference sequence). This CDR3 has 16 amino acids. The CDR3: CASSQDRLAGADEQFF. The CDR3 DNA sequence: TGTGCCAGCAGCCAAGACCGACTAGCGGGGGCCGATGAGCAGTTCTTC.

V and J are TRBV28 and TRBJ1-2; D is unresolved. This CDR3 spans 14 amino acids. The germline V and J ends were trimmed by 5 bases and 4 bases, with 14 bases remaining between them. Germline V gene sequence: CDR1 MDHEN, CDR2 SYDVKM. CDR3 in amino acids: CASSAPPAAYGYTF. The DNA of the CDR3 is TGTGCCAGCAGTGCGCCCCCTGCTGCCTATGGCTACACCTTC.

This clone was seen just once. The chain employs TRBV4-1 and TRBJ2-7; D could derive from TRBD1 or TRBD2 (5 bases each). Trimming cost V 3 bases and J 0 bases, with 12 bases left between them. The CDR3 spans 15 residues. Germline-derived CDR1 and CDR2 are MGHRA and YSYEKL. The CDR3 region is CASSHLGAPSYEQYF. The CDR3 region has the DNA TGCGCCAGCAGCCACCTCGGGGCTCCCTCCTACGAGCAGTACTTC.

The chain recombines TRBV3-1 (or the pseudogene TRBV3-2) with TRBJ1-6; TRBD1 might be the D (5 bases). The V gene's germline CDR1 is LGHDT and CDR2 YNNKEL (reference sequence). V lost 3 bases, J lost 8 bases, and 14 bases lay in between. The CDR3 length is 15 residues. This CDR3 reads CASSQGWGSDSPLHF. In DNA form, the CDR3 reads TGTGCCAGCAGCCAGGGGTGGGGGTCCGATTCACCCCTCCACTTT.

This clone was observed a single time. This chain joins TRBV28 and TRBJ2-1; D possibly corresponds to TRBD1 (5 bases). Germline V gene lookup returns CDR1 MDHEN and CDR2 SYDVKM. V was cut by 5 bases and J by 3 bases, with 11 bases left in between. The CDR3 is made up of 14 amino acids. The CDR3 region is CASSVAGNYNEQFF. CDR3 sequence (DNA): TGTGCCAGCAGTGTAGCAGGGAACTACAATGAGCAGTTCTTC.

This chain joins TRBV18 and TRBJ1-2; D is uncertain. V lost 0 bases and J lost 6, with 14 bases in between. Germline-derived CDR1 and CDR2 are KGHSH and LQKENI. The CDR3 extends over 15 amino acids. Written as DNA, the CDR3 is TGTGCCAGCTCACCACCCCTCGGGCCCGGGAATGGCTACACCTTC. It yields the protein CASSPPLGPGNGYTF.

The CDR3 loop is CASRADSNNEQFF. The CDR3 bases are TGTGCCAGCAGAGCGGACAGTAACAATGAGCAGTTCTTC. The chain links TRBV2 to TRBJ2-1; D possibly corresponds to TRBD1 (6 bases). Deletions cut 6 bases from V and 5 bases from J, with 11 bases between. The germline gives CDR1 SNHLY, CDR2 FYNNEI. The CDR3 extends over 13 amino acids.

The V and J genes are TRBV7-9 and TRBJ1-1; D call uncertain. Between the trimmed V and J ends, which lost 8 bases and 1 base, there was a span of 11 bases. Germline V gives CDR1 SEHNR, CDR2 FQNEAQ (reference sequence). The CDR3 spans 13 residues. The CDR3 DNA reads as TGTGCCAGCGGCCTACCCCCGAACACTGAAGCTTTCTTT. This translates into CASGLPPNTEAFF.

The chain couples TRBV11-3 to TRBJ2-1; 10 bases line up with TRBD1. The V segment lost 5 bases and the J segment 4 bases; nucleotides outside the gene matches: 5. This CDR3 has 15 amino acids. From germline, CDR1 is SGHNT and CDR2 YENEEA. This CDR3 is CASSARDRGYNEQFF. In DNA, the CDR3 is TGTGCCAGCAGCGCCCGGGACAGGGGTTACAATGAGCAGTTCTTC.

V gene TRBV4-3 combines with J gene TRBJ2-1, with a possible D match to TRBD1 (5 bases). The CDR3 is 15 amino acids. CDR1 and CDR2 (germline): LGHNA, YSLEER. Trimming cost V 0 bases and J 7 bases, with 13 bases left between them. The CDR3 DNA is TGCGCCAGCAGCCAAGATCCAGTGGGGCAAAATGAGCAGTTCTTC. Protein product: CASSQDPVGQNEQFF.

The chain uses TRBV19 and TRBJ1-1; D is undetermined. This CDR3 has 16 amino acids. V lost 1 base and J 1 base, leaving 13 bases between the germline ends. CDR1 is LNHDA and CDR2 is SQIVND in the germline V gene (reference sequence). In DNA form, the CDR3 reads TGTGCCAGTAGTATAGTTTTCGGTCAGCAGAACACTGAAGCTTTCTTT. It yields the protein CASSIVFGQQNTEAFF.

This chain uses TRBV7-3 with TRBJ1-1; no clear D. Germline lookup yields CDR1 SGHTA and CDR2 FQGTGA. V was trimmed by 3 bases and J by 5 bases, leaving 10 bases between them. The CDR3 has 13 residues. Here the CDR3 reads CASSFHRGTEAFF. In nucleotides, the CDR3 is TGTGCCAGCAGCTTCCACCGCGGTACTGAAGCTTTCTTT.

In DNA form, the CDR3 reads TGTGCCAGCAGCTTAGCGGGGGGGGCGCAAGCAGGAGATACGCAGTATTTT. This sequence encodes CASSLAGGAQAGDTQYF. The chain recombines TRBV7-6 with TRBJ2-3; possible D gene TRBD2, 7 bases. Trimming took off 0 bases at V and 5 bases at J, with 18 bases between the two ends. Germline-derived CDR1 and CDR2 are SGHVS and FNYEAQ. The CDR3 has 17 residues.

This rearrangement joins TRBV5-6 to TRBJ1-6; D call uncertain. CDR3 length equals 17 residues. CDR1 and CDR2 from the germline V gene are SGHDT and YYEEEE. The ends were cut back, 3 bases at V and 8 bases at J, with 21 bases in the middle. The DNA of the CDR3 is TGTGCCAGCAGCTCAGATGGGCAGGTAGGAGCCCATTCACCCCTCCACTTT. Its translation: CASSSDGQVGAHSPLHF. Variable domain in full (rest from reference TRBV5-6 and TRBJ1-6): DAGVTQSPTHLIKTRGQQVTLRCSPKSGHDTVSWYQQALGQGPQFIFQYYEEEERQRGNFPDRFSGHQFPNYSSELNVNALLLGDSALYLCASSSDGQVGAHSPLHFGNGTRLTVT.

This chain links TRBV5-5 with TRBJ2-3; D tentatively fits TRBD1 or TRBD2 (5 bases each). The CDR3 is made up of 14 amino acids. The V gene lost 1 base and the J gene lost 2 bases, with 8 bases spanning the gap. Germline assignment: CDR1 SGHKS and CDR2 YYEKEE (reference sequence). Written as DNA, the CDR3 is TGTGCCAGCAGCTTGTTAGGGACCACAGATACGCAGTATTTT. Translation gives CASSLLGTTDTQYF.

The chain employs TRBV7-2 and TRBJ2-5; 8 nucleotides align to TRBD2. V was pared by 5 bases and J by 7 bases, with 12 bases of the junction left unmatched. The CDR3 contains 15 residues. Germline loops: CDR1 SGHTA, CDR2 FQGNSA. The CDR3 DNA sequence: TGTGCCAGCAGCCCCCGCGGGGGGAACGGCGGGACCCAGTACTTC. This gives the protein CASSPRGGNGGTQYF.

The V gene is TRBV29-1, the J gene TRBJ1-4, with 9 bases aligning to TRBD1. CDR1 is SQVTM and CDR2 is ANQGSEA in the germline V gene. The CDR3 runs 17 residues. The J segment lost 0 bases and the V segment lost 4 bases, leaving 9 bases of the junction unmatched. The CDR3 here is CSVGGRTGESTNEKLFF. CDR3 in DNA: TGCAGCGTTGGAGGTAGGACAGGGGAATCAACTAATGAAAAACTGTTTTTT.

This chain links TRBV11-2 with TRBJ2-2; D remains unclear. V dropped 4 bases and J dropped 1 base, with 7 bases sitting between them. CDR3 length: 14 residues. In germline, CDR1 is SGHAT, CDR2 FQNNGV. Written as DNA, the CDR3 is TGTGCCAGCAGCTCGACATTGAACACCGGGGAGCTGTTTTTT. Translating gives CASSSTLNTGELFF.

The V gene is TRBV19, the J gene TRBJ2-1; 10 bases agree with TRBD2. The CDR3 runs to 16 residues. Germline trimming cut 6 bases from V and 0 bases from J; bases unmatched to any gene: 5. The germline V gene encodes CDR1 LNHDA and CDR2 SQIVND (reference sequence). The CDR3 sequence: CASRGSGGSSYNEQFF. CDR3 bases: TGTGCCAGTAGAGGTAGCGGGGGGTCCTCCTACAATGAGCAGTTCTTC.

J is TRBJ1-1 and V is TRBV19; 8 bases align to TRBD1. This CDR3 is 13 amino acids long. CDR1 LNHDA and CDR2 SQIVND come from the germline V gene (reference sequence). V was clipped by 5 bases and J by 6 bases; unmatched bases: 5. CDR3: CASSSNRGAEAFF. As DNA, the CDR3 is TGTGCCAGTAGTTCCAACAGGGGGGCTGAAGCTTTCTTT.

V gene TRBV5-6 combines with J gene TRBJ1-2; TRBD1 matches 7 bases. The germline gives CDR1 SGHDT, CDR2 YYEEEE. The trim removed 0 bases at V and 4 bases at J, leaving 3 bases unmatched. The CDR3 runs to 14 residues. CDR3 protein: CASSLAWDSYGYTF. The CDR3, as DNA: TGTGCCAGCAGCTTGGCATGGGACAGCTATGGCTACACCTTC. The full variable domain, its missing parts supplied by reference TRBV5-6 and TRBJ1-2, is DAGVTQSPTHLIKTRGQQVTLRCSPKSGHDTVSWYQQALGQGPQFIFQYYEEEERQRGNFPDRFSGHQFPNYSSELNVNALLLGDSALYLCASSLAWDSYGYTFGSGTRLTVV.

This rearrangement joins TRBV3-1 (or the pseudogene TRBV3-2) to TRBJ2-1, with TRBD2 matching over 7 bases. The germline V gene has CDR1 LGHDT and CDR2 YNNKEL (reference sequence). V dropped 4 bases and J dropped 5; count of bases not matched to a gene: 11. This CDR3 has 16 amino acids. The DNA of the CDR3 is TGTGCCAGCAGCCCATCAGGGCCTAGCGGACACAATGAGCAGTTCTTC. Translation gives CASSPSGPSGHNEQFF.

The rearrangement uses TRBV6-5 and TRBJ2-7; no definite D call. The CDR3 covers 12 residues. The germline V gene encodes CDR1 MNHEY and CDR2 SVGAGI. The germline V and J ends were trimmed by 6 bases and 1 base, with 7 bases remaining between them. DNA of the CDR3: TGTGCCAGCAGCGGAACTTCCTACGAGCAGTACTTC. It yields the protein CASSGTSYEQYF.

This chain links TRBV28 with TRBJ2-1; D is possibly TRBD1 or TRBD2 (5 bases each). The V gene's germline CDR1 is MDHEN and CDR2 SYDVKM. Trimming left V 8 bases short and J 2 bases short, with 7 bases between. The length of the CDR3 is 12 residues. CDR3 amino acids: CASWGTYNEQFF. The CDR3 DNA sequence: TGTGCCAGCTGGGGGACCTACAATGAGCAGTTCTTC.

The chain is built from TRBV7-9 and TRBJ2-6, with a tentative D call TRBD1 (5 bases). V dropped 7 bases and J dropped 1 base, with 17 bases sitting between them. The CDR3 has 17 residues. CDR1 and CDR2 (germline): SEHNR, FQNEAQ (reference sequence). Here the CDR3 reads CASNRRGGRSGANVLTF. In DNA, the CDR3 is TGTGCCAGCAACCGTAGGGGCGGCCGATCTGGGGCCAACGTCCTGACTTTC.

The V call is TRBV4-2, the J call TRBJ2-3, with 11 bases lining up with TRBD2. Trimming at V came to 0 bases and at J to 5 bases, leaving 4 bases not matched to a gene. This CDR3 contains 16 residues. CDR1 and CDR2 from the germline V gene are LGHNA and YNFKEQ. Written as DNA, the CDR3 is TGTGCCAGCAGCCAAGAGCTAGCGGGGGGTGGAGATACGCAGTATTTT. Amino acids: CASSQELAGGGDTQYF.

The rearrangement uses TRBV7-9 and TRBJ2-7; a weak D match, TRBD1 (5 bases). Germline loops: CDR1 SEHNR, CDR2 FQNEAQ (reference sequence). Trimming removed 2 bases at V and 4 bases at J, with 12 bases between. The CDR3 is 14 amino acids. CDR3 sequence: CASSLIGAGYEQYF. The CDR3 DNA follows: TGTGCCAGCAGCTTAATAGGGGCCGGGTACGAGCAGTACTTC.

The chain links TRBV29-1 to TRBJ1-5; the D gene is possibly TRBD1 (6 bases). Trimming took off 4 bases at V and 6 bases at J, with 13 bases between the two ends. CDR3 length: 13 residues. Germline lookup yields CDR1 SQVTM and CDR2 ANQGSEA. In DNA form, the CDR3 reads TGCAGCGTTGCCTGGGGGCTGTCTCAGCCCCAGCATTTT. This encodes CSVAWGLSQPQHF.

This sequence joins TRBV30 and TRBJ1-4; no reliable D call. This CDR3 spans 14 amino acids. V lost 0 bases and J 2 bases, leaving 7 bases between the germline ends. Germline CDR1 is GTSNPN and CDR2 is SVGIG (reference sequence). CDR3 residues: CAWSVLGTNEKLFF. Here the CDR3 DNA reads TGTGCCTGGAGTGTCCTGGGGACTAATGAAAAACTGTTTTTT.

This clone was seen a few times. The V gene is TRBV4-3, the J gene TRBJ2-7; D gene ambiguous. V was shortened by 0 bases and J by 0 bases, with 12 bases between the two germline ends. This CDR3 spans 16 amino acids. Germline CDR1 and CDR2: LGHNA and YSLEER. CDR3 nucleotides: TGCGCCAGCAGCCAAGATACCGTCCGCAGCTCCTACGAGCAGTACTTC. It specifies CASSQDTVRSSYEQYF.